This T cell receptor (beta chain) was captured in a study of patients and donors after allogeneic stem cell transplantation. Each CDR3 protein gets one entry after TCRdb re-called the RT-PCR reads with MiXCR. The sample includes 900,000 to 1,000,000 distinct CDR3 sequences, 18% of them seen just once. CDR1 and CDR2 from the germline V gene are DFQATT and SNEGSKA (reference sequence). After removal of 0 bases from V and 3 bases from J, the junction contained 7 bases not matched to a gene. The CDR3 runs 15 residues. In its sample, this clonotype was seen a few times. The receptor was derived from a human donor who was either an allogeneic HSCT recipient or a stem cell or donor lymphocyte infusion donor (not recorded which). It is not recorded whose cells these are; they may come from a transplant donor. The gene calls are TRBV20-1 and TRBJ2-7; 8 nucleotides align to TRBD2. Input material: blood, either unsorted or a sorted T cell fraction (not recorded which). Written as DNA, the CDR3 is TGCAGTGCTAGAGATCGAACGGGAGGGGACTACGAGCAGTACTTC. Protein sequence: CSARDRTGGDYEQYF.